Presented here are 8 T cell receptor beta chains from one specimen sequenced in a study of cytomegalovirus exposure and HLA in healthy donors. PCR was performed using 60 Vbeta and 13 Jbeta primers. Profiled with immunoSEQ multiplex PCR; TCRdb holds only in-frame clones, not every one. The data hold about 140,000 clones, with 60% to 80% observed a single time. The sample taken for sequencing was PBMCs. All receptors come from a man aged 18-30 years in good health and CMV-seropositive.

V gene TRBV13 combines with J gene TRBJ2-7; TRBD2 might be the D (5 bases). Trimming removed 3 bases at V and 6 bases at J, with 9 bases between. This CDR3 comprises 12 residues. CDR1 is PRHDT and CDR2 is FYEKMQ in the germline V gene (reference sequence). The CDR3 DNA sequence: TGTGCCAGCAGCTTGCAAGGGAGCGAGCAGTACTTC. It yields the protein CASSLQGSEQYF.

With regard to this clone: The same CDR3 arises from other DNA sequences in this sample as well. The V call is TRBV30, the J call TRBJ1-1, with D uncertain. There are 14 residues in the CDR3. The ends were cut back, 0 bases at V and 2 bases at J, with 10 bases in the middle. CDR1 GTSNPN and CDR2 SVGIG come from the germline V gene (reference sequence). The CDR3, as DNA: TGTGCCTGGAGTGTAGGACGGGGTAACACTGAAGCTTTCTTT. Amino acid sequence: CAWSVGRGNTEAFF.

This clone occurred once. The DNA for the CDR3 is TGTGCCAGCAGTGACAGGGTAGGTCTTCAGTACTTC. It specifies CASSDRVGLQYF. The rearrangement joins TRBV6-1 to TRBJ2-4; a possible D gene is TRBD1 (5 bases). There are 12 residues in the CDR3. With 3 bases removed from V and 11 bases from J, the gap between germline ends came to 11 bases. Per germline, CDR1 MNHNS and CDR2 SASEGT.

This clone has more than one count but fewer than ten. CDR3 DNA: TGTGCCAGCAGCTCGCAGTGGTATGAGCAGTTCTTC. Translation gives CASSSQWYEQFF. This chain uses TRBV7-9 with TRBJ2-1; D not certain. This CDR3 is built from 12 residues. Trimming cost V 4 bases and J 8 bases, with 9 bases left between them. The germline V gene has CDR1 SEHNR and CDR2 FQNEAQ (reference sequence).

The rearrangement uses TRBV5-1 and TRBJ2-5; a weak D match, TRBD1 (6 bases). From germline, CDR1 is SGHRS and CDR2 YFSETQ. The V gene lost 3 bases and the J gene lost 4 bases, with 13 bases spanning the gap. This CDR3 region has 14 residues. CDR3 sequence reads: CASSSTRGRETQYF. For the CDR3, the DNA is TGCGCCAGCAGCTCCACAAGGGGGAGAGAGACCCAGTACTTC.

This sequence joins TRBV28 and TRBJ2-1, with a tentative D call TRBD2 (5 bases). The germline V and J ends were trimmed by 4 bases and 7 bases, with 11 bases remaining between them. Germline V CDR1 and CDR2: MDHEN, SYDVKM. The CDR3 loop spans 13 amino acids. The CDR3 DNA is TGTGCCAGCAGTTCCCCGGGAAGGAATGAGCAGTTCTTC. Translated: CASSSPGRNEQFF.

The gene calls are TRBV9 and TRBJ2-7, with 8 bases that match TRBD1. The CDR3 covers 16 residues. Germline CDR1 and CDR2: SGDLS and YYNGEE. V dropped 6 bases and J dropped 2; count of bases not matched to a gene: 13. CDR3 nucleotides: TGTGCCAGCATCTTTGACAGGGGAAACCTAACCTACGAGCAGTACTTC. Translation gives CASIFDRGNLTYEQYF.

The chain is built from TRBV28 and TRBJ1-2; maybe TRBD1 (6 bases). Trimming took off 6 bases at V and 10 bases at J, with 12 bases between the two ends. Germline V gives CDR1 MDHEN, CDR2 SYDVKM. This CDR3 is 11 amino acids long. The CDR3 region has the DNA TGTGCCAGCAGGGGGGGGGCACTCTACACCTTC. Protein product: CASRGGALYTF.